This paragraph covers one T cell receptor (beta chain) sequence. The data belong to a study of blood T cell repertoires in COVID-19. In the study's own analysis: Reference gene primer amplification in the assay estimated nucleated cell counts. The method was immunoSEQ multiplex PCR; TCRdb's version includes in-frame clones alone and lacks a portion of them. That table gives V, J and clone size, and the DNA gave D and trimming. Of under 95,000 clones listed, 75% to 85% were seen once; the top ten hold about 29%. V shed 0 bases and J shed 0 bases, with 10 bases lying between them. Germline V gives CDR1 SGDLS, CDR2 YYNGEE. This CDR3 region has 16 residues.

This TCR derives from a woman of 80 years or more with acute or convalescent COVID-19. This chain connects TRBV9 to TRBJ2-1; possible D gene TRBD2, 5 bases. Sample: peripheral blood. The CDR3 region is CASSVGRSGSYNEQFF. Written as DNA, the CDR3 is TGTGCCAGCAGCGTAGGACGCAGCGGCTCCTACAATGAGCAGTTCTTC. Full variable domain (remainder filled in from reference TRBV9 and TRBJ2-1): DSGVTQTPKHLITATGQRVTLRCSPRSGDLSVYWYQQSLDQGLQFLIQYYNGEERAKGNILERFSAQQFPDLHSELNLSSLELGDSALYFCASSVGRSGSYNEQFFGPGTRLTVL.